This entry concerns a single T cell receptor beta chain. Its antigen is not identified. Sequencing was performed with immunoSEQ multiplex PCR; in TCRdb, only in-frame clones are kept and a portion is missing. The sample yields some 2,500,000 clones, roughly 90% seen once. The record originates from a study of shared clonotypes between healthy human individuals. CDR3 size: 16 residues. The germline CDR1 and CDR2 sequences are SSHAT and FNYEAQ (reference sequence). With V trimmed by 2 bases and J by 4 bases, 10 bases remained unmatched. Within Nashville, Tennessee resided all donors, each a Caucasian adult. Study-level findings and limits: Sharing across four donors was seen in around 5% of naive CD4 clonotypes.

V gene TRBV7-7 combines with J gene TRBJ2-5; 7 nucleotides agree with TRBD1. The specimen sequenced was naive CD4+ T cells from PBMCs. Subset reported: CD45RA+ positively selected. This sequence was found in a man younger than 35 in good health. Some clones in this sample may be carry-over from other donors' samples. As DNA, the CDR3 is TGTGCCAGCAGCTTACTAGGACAGGCCCGGGGAGAGACCCAGTACTTC. Protein product: CASSLLGQARGETQYF.